The source of this T cell receptor (beta chain) is a study of cytomegalovirus exposure and HLA in healthy donors. The PCR ran on 60 Vbeta and 13 Jbeta primers. Profiling relied on immunoSEQ multiplex PCR, and the TCRdb table lists in-frame clones only, not all of them. The repertoire consists of 150,000 to 200,000 clones, with approximately 81% occurring once and the leading ten covering around 2.2%. This TCR came from a woman between 18 and 29 years old in good health and CMV-seropositive. Material: PBMCs.

The CDR3 loop reads CASSDHRDRAFDTYGYTF. CDR3 DNA: TGTGCCAGCAGCGATCACCGGGACAGGGCATTCGACACATATGGCTACACCTTC. This sequence joins TRBV7-2 and TRBJ1-2; 9 bases align to TRBD1. The CDR3 runs to 18 residues. Germline CDR1 is SGHTA and CDR2 is FQGNSA. With 5 bases clipped from V and 5 bases from J, the junction kept 18 bases outside the gene matches.